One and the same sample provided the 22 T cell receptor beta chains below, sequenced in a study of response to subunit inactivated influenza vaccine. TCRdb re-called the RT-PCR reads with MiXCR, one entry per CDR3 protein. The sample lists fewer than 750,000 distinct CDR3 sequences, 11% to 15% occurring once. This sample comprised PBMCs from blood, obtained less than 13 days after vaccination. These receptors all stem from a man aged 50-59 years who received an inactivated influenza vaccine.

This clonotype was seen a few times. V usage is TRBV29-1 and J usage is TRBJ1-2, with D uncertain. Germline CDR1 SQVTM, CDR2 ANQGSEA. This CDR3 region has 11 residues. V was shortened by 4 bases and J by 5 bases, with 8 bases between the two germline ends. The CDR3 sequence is CSVGSVYGYTF. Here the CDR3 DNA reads TGCAGCGTTGGTTCCGTTTATGGCTACACCTTC.

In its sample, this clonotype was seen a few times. The DNA of the CDR3 is TGTGCCACCAGCAGAGATCAAGGGGGCTTTAGTTCTGGGGCCAACGTCCTGACTTTC. Encoded protein: CATSRDQGGFSSGANVLTF. This rearrangement joins TRBV15 to TRBJ2-6; 7 nucleotides line up with TRBD1. Germline loops: CDR1 LNHNV, CDR2 YYDKDF (reference sequence). V trimming: 0 bases; J trimming: 1 base; junction bases outside the gene matches: 9. The CDR3 has 19 residues.

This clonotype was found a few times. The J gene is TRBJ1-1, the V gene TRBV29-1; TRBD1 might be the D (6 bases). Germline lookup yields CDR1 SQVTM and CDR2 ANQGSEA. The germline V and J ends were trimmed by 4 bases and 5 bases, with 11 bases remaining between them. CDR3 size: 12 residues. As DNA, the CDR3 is TGCAGCGTTGGAACAGGGCGGACTGAAGCTTTCTTT. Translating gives CSVGTGRTEAFF. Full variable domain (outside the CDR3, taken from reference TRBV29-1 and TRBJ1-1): SAVISQKPSRDICQRGTSLTIQCQVDSQVTMMFWYRQQPGQSLTLIATANQGSEATYESGFVIDKFPISRPNLTFSTLTVSNMSPEDSSIYLCSVGTGRTEAFFGQGTRLTVV.

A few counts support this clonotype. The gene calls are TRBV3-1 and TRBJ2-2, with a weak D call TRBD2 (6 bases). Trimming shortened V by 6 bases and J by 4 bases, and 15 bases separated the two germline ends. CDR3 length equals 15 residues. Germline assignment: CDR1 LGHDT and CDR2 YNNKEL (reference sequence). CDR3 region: CASSTGTLGTGELFF. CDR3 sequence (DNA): TGTGCCAGCAGTACCGGGACTCTCGGCACCGGGGAGCTGTTTTTT.

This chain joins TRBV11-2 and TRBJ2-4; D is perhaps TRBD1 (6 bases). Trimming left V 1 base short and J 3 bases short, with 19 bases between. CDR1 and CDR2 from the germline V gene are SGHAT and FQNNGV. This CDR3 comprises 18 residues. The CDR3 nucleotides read TGTGCCAGCAGCTTAGTAGGAGGACAGACCCTAGTCAAAAACATTCAGTACTTC. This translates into CASSLVGGQTLVKNIQYF.

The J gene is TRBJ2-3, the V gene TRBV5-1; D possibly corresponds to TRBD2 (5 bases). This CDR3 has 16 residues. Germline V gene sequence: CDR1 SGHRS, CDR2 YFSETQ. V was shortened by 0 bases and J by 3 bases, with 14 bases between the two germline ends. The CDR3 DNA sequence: TGCGCCAGCAGCTTGGAGCACACGGGGTATACAGATACGCAGTATTTT. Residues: CASSLEHTGYTDTQYF.

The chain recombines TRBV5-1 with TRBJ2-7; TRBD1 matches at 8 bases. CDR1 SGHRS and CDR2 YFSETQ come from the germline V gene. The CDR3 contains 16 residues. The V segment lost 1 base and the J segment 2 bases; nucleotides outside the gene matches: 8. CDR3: CASSLPQGQVPYEQYF. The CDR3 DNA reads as TGCGCCAGCAGCTTGCCCCAGGGACAGGTTCCCTACGAGCAGTACTTC.

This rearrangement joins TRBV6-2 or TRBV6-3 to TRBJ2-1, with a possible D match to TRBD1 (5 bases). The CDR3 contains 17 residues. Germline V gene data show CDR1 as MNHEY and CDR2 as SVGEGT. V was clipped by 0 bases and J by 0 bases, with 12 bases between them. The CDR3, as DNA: TGTGCCAGCAGTTACTCTTCGAGACAGAGCTCCTACAATGAGCAGTTCTTC. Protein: CASSYSSRQSSYNEQFF.

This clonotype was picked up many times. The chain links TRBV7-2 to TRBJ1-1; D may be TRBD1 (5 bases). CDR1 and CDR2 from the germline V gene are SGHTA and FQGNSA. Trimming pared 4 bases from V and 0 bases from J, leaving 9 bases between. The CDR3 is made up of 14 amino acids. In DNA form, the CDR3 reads TGTGCCAGCAGCTGGGGCGGCCTGAACACTGAAGCTTTCTTT. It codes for CASSWGGLNTEAFF.

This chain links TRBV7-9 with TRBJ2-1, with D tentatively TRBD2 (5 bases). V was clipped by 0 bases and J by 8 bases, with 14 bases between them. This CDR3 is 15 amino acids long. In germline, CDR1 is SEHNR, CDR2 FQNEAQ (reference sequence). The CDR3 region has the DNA TGTGCCAGCAGCTTAGCCGGGAAACAGTGGGATGAGCAGTTCTTC. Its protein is CASSLAGKQWDEQFF.

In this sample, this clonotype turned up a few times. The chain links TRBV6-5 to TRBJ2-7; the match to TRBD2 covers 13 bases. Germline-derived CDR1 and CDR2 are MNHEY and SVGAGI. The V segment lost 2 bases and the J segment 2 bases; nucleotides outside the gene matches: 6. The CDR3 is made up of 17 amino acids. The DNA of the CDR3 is TGTGCCAGCAGTTACGGGGGACTAGCGGGGAACACCTACGAGCAGTACTTC. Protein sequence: CASSYGGLAGNTYEQYF.

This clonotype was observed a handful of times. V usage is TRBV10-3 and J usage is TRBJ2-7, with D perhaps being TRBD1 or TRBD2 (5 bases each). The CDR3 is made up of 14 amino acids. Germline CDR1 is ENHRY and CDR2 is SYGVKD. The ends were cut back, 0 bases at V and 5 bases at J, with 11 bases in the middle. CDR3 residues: CAISESPGDDEQYF. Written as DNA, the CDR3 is TGTGCCATCAGTGAGTCGCCCGGGGACGACGAGCAGTACTTC.

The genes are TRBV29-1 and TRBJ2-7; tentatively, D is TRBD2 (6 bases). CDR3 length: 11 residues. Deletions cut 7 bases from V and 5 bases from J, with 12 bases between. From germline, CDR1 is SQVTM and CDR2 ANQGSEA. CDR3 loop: CSAGTFNEQYF. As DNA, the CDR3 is TGCAGCGCTGGGACTTTCAACGAGCAGTACTTC.

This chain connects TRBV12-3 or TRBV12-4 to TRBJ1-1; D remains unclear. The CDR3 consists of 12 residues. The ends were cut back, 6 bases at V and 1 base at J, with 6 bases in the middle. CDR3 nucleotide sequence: TGTGCCAGCAGAGACGGGAACACTGAAGCTTTCTTT. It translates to CASRDGNTEAFF.

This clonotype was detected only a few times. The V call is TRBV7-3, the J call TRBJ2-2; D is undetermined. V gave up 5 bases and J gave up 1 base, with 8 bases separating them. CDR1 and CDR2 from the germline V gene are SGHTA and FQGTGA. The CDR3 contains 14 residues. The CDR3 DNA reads TGTGCCAGCAGCCCAGGATGGAACACCGGGGAGCTGTTTTTT. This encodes CASSPGWNTGELFF.

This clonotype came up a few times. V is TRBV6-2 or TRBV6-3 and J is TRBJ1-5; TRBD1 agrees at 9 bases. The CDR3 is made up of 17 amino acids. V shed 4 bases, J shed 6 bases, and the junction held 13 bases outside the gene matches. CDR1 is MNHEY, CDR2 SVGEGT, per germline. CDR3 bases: TGTGCCAGCAGTTTTACCGGGACAGGGTTGTTGGGTCAGCCCCAGCATTTT. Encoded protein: CASSFTGTGLLGQPQHF.

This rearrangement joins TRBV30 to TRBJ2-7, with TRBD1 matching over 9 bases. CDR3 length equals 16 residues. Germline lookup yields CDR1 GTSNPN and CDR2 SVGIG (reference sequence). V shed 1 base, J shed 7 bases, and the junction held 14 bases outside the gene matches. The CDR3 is CAWSGDVGQGVGEQYF. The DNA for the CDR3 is TGTGCCTGGAGTGGCGATGTGGGACAGGGTGTGGGGGAGCAGTACTTC.

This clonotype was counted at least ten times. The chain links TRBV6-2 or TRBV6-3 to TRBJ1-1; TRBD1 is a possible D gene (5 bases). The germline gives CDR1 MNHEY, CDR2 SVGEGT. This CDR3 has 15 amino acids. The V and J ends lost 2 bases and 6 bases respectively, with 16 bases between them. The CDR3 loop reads CASSYQQGGGSEAFF. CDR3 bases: TGTGCCAGCAGTTACCAGCAGGGAGGTGGTTCTGAAGCTTTCTTT.

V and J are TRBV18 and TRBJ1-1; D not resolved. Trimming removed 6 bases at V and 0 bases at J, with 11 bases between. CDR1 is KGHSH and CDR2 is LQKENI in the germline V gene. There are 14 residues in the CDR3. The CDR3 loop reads CASSPPGLNTEAFF. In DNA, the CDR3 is TGTGCCAGCTCCCCCCCGGGCTTGAACACTGAAGCTTTCTTT.

Here the CDR3 reads CASSLATPGQGFWSNQPQHF. CDR3 DNA sequence: TGTGCCAGCAGCTTGGCAACGCCGGGACAGGGGTTTTGGAGCAATCAGCCCCAGCATTTT. This chain uses TRBV5-6 with TRBJ1-5, with 10 bases aligning to TRBD1. Germline V gene data show CDR1 as SGHDT and CDR2 as YYEEEE. V gave up 0 bases and J gave up 1 base; unmatched junction bases: 13. The CDR3 runs to 20 residues.

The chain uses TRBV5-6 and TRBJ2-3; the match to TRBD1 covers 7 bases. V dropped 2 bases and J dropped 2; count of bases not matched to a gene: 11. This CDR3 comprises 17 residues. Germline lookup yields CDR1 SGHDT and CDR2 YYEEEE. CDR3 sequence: CASSLIGTAQYTDTQYF. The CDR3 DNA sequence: TGTGCCAGCAGCTTAATTGGGACAGCCCAATACACAGATACGCAGTATTTT.

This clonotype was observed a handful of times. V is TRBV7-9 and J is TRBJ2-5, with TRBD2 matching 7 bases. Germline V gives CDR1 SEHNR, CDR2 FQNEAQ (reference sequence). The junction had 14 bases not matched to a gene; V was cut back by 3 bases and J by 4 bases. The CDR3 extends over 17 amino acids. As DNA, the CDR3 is TGTGCCAGCAGCTTCTCCCAGACTAGCCAGGGATCAGAGACCCAGTACTTC. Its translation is CASSFSQTSQGSETQYF.